These 13 T cell receptor beta chains were sequenced from one sample in a study of T-cell memory formation after mild COVID-19. TCRdb reprocessed the 5' RACE reads with MiXCR, giving one entry per CDR3 protein. The sample shows roughly 350,000 distinct CDR3 sequences, approximately 29% of them seen only once. Sequenced input: PBMCs or a T cell subset sorted from them (not recorded which). The receptors stem from an adult woman who had mild COVID-19 (a few samples of this study predate the infection). Cell type and time point are not known.

This clonotype was picked up a small number of times. The chain is built from TRBV5-1 and TRBJ1-4, with 12 bases that match TRBD1. Germline loops: CDR1 SGHRS, CDR2 YFSETQ. CDR3 length equals 18 residues. V trimming: 3 bases; J trimming: 7 bases; junction bases outside the gene matches: 13. CDR3 DNA sequence: TGCGCCAGCAGCTCGACCGGGACAGGGGGCGGAGGGAGTGAAAAACTGTTTTTT. Translation gives CASSSTGTGGGGSEKLFF.

The chain recombines TRBV4-3 with TRBJ2-1; 16 bases align to TRBD2. The CDR3 extends over 18 amino acids. Trimming took 0 bases from V and 9 from J; bases not matched to a gene: 8. Germline assignment: CDR1 LGHNA and CDR2 YSLEER. DNA of the CDR3: TGCGCCAGCAGCCAAGATTTGGGGACTAGCGGGAGGGCGGGTGAGCAGTTCTTC. Residues: CASSQDLGTSGRAGEQFF.

In its sample, this clonotype was seen a few times. J is TRBJ2-1 and V is TRBV5-1, with D possibly being TRBD1 (5 bases). The germline V gene has CDR1 SGHRS and CDR2 YFSETQ. The CDR3 totals 15 residues. V lost 4 bases and J 7 bases, leaving 18 bases between the germline ends. In DNA, the CDR3 is TGCGCCAGCAGCCAAGGGGTAATCATAGGAAATGAGCAGTTCTTC. Encoded protein: CASSQGVIIGNEQFF.

The rearrangement uses TRBV15 and TRBJ1-1, with 8 positions matching TRBD1. CDR1 and CDR2 (germline): LNHNV, YYDKDF (reference sequence). This CDR3 region has 17 residues. The junction had 12 bases not matched to a gene; V was cut back by 0 bases and J by 6 bases. In DNA, the CDR3 is TGTGCCACCAGCAGAGATCAGGGGGCAGGGATGGGCCCTGAAGCTTTCTTT. It yields the protein CATSRDQGAGMGPEAFF.

Here the CDR3 reads CASSQDRYQETQYF. The CDR3 nucleotides read TGTGCCAGCAGCCAGGACAGATACCAAGAGACCCAGTACTTC. The V gene is TRBV11-2, the J gene TRBJ2-5, with a weak D call TRBD1 (6 bases). This CDR3 comprises 14 residues. Germline V gene sequence: CDR1 SGHAT, CDR2 FQNNGV. Trimming took off 5 bases at V and 0 bases at J, with 10 bases between the two ends.

This chain joins TRBV7-2 and TRBJ2-1; a weak D match, TRBD1 (6 bases). Per the germline V gene, CDR1 is SGHTA and CDR2 is FQGNSA. There are 16 residues in the CDR3. The V gene lost 1 base and the J gene lost 8 bases, with 18 bases spanning the gap. This CDR3 reads CASSLGFGGSWDEQFF. CDR3 DNA sequence: TGTGCCAGCAGCTTAGGTTTTGGGGGCTCCTGGGATGAGCAGTTCTTC.

This clonotype was observed a handful of times. In DNA form, the CDR3 reads TGCGCCAGCAGGCTCGGGGGAGGGGACACTGAAGCTTTCTTT. Protein product: CASRLGGGDTEAFF. The rearrangement uses TRBV4-1 and TRBJ1-1, with a tentative D call TRBD1 (5 bases). The CDR3 has 14 amino acids. Trimming cost V 6 bases and J 3 bases, with 14 bases left between them. From germline, CDR1 is MGHRA and CDR2 YSYEKL.

This clonotype was observed a few times. Written as DNA, the CDR3 is TGTGCCAGCAGCCAGGGCAGCAATCAGCCCCAGCATTTT. Translation gives CASSQGSNQPQHF. The rearrangement joins TRBV3-1 to TRBJ1-5, with D hard to call. V was shortened by 3 bases and J by 1 base, with 4 bases between the two germline ends. This CDR3 has 13 amino acids. Germline assignment: CDR1 LGHDT and CDR2 YNNKEL (reference sequence).

This clonotype appeared a few times. J is TRBJ1-2 and V is TRBV5-1; 10 positions agree with TRBD1. Unmatched junction bases numbered 5, after V lost 0 bases and J lost 6 bases. Germline CDR1 reads SGHRS; CDR2 reads YFSETQ. The CDR3 has 15 residues. The CDR3 is CASSLGDRGIDGYTF. As DNA, the CDR3 is TGCGCCAGCAGCTTGGGGGACAGGGGCATCGATGGCTACACCTTC.

In this sample, this clonotype turned up a few times. The CDR3 DNA follows: TGTGCCAGCAGCAAACTACCCGGAGGGATTTACAATGAGCAGTTCTTC. It codes for CASSKLPGGIYNEQFF. The rearrangement joins TRBV7-9 to TRBJ2-1, with D tentatively TRBD2 (6 bases). The CDR3 runs 16 residues. In germline, CDR1 is SEHNR, CDR2 FQNEAQ (reference sequence). The V gene lost 5 bases and the J gene lost 4 bases, with 18 bases spanning the gap. Drawing the rest from reference TRBV7-9 and TRBJ2-1, the complete variable domain is DTGVSQNPRHKITKRGQNVTFRCDPISEHNRLYWYRQTLGQGPEFLTYFQNEAQLEKSRLLSDRFSAERPKGSFSTLEIQRTEQGDSAMYLCASSKLPGGIYNEQFFGPGTRLTVL.

The chain links TRBV12-3 or TRBV12-4 to TRBJ2-1; TRBD2 might be the D (5 bases). V lost 4 bases and J lost 5, with 21 bases in between. CDR3 length equals 17 residues. The CDR3 DNA is TGTGCCAGCAGTTCTGAGGGCGCTTATTTTCGGCACAATGAGCAGTTCTTC. It yields the protein CASSSEGAYFRHNEQFF.

This clonotype was seen more than once but under ten times. This chain uses TRBV20-1 with TRBJ2-3; 11 bases agree with TRBD2. Germline assignment: CDR1 DFQATT and CDR2 SNEGSKA (reference sequence). V gave up 5 bases and J gave up 6 bases; unmatched junction bases: 7. CDR3 length: 14 residues. The CDR3 loop is CSARTSGSGDTQYF. The DNA of the CDR3 is TGCAGTGCTCGTACTAGCGGGAGTGGGGATACGCAGTATTTT.

This clonotype was picked up many times. The V call is TRBV4-1, the J call TRBJ1-2; D may be TRBD1 (5 bases). The CDR3 has 14 amino acids. Trimming took off 4 bases at V and 9 bases at J, with 18 bases between the two ends. Germline V gene lookup returns CDR1 MGHRA and CDR2 YSYEKL. CDR3 in amino acids: CASSPGPATGSYTF. The CDR3 DNA reads TGCGCCAGCAGCCCGGGGCCGGCGACTGGGAGCTACACCTTC.